This record looks at one TCR beta chain sequence and its context. The data were taken from a study of control samples from healthy donors and cancer patients. The CDR3 extends over 16 amino acids. V was pared by 0 bases and J by 2 bases, with 12 bases between. The germline V gene has CDR1 KGHSH and CDR2 LQKENI. Clones were sequenced by immunoSEQ multiplex PCR, and TCRdb holds only the in-frame ones, with some missing. The data contain around 250,000 clones, roughly 80% of them singletons. The clonotype originates from a woman aged 60-75 years with lung cancer. Sequenced input: PBMCs. V and J are TRBV18 and TRBJ2-3; D is possibly TRBD1 (6 bases). The CDR3 here is CASSPPGQRITDTQYF. CDR3 DNA: TGTGCCAGCTCACCACCTGGACAGCGGATCACAGATACGCAGTATTTT.